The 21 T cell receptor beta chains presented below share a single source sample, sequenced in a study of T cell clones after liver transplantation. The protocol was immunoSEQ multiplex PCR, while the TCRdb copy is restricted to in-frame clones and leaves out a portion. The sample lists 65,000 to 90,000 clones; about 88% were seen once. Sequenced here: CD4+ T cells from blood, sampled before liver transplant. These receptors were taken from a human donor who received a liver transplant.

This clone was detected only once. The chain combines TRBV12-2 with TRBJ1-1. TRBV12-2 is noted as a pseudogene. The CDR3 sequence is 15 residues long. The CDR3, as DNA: TGTGCAAGTCGCTTAGCGGCAGGGAGGAAGGCTGAAGCTTTCTTT. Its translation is CASRLAAGRKAEAFF.

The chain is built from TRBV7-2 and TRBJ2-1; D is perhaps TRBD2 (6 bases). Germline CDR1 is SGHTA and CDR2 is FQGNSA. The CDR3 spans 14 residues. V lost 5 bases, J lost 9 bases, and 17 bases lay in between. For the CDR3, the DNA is TGTGCCAGCAGCCCTTGGCGCGGGACTGGTGAGCAGTTCTTC. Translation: CASSPWRGTGEQFF.

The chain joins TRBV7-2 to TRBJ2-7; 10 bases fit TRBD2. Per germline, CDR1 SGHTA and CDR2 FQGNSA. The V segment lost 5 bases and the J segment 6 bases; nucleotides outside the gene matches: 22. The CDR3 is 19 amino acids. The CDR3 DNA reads TGTGCCAGCAGCCCTCCTCGGGGCACTAGCGGGGCTTTCTTGGGCGAGCAGTACTTC. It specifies CASSPPRGTSGAFLGEQYF.

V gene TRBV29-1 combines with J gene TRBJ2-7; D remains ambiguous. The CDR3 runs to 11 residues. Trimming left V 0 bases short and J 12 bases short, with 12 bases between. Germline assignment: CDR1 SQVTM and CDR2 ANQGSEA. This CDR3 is CSVEDVGPRYF. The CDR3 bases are TGCAGCGTTGAAGATGTAGGTCCGCGGTACTTC.

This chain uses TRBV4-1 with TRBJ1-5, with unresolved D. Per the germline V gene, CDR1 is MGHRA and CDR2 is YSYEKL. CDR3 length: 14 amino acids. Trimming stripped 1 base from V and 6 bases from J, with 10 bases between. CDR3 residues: CASSQGGVGQPQHF. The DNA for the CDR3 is TGCGCCAGCAGCCAAGGAGGAGTAGGTCAGCCCCAGCATTTT.

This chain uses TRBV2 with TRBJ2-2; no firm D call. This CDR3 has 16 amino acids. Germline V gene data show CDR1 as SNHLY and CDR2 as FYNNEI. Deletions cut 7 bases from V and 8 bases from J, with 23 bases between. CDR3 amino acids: CASTLSVGSMTGELFF. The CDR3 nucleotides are TGTGCCAGCACCCTTTCAGTAGGCTCCATGACGGGGGAGCTGTTTTTT.

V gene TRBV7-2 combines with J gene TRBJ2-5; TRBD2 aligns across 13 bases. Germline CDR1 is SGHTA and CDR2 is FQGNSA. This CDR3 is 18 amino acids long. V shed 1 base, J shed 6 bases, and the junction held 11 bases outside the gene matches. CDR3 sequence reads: CASSLDHLGTSGEQTQYF. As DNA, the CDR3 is TGTGCCAGCAGCTTAGACCACCTTGGGACTAGCGGGGAACAGACCCAGTACTTC.

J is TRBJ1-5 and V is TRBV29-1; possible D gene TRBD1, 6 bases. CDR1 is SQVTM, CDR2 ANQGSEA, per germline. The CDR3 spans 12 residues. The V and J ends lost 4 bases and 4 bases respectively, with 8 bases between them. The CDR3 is CSVGGGNQPQHF. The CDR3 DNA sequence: TGCAGCGTTGGAGGGGGGAATCAGCCCCAGCATTTT.

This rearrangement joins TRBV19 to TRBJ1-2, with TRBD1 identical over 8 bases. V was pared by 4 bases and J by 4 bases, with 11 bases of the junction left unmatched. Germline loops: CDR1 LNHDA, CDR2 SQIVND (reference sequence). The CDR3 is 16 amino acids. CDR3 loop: CASSTSPGQGGYGYTF. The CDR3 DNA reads TGTGCCAGTAGTACATCACCCGGACAGGGTGGCTATGGCTACACCTTC.

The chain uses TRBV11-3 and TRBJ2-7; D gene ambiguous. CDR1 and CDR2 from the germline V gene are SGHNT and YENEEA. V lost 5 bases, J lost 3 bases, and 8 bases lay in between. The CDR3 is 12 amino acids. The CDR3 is CASSLDYYEQYF. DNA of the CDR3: TGTGCCAGCAGCCTTGATTACTACGAGCAGTACTTC.

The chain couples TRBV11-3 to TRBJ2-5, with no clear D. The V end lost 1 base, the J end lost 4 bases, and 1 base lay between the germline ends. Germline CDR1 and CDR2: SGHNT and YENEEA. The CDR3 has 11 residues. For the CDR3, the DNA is TGTGCCAGCAGCTTAGCAGAGACCCAGTACTTC. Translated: CASSLAETQYF.

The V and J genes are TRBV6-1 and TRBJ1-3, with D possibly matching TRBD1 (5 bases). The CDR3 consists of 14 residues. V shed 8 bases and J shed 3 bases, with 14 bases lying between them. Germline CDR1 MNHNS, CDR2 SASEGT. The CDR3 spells CASRQSGGGNTIYF. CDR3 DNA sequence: TGTGCCAGCCGACAGTCGGGGGGTGGAAACACCATATATTTT.

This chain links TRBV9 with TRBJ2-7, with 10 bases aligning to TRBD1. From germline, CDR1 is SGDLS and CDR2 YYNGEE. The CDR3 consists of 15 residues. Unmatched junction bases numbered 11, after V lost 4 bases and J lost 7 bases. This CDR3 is CASSTSGTGDREQYF. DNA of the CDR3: TGTGCCAGCAGCACCTCCGGGACAGGGGATCGGGAGCAGTACTTC.

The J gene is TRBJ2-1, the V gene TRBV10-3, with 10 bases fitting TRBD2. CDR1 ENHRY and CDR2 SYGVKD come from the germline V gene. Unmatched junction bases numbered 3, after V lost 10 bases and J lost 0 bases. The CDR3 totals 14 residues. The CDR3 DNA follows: TGTGCCACCAGACTAGCGGGCTCCTACAATGAGCAGTTCTTC. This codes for CATRLAGSYNEQFF.

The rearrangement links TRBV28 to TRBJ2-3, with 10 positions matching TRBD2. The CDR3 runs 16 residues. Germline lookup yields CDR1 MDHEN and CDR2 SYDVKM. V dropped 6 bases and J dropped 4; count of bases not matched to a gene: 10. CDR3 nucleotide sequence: TGTGCCAGCAGCCTGGACCTAGCGGGAGCCGCAGATACGCAGTATTTT. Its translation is CASSLDLAGAADTQYF.

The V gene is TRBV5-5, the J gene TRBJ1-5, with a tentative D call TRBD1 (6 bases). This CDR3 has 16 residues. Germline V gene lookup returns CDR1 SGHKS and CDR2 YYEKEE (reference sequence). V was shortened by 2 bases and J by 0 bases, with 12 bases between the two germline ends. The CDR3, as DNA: TGTGCCAGCAGCTTACAGGGAGGGCATAGCAATCAGCCCCAGCATTTT. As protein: CASSLQGGHSNQPQHF.

The CDR3 region has the DNA TGTGCCAGCAGCCCTCTCAGCGGGAGGGTGGGCACAGATACGCAGTATTTT. Amino acids: CASSPLSGRVGTDTQYF. The gene calls are TRBV7-2 and TRBJ2-3; 10 nucleotides align to TRBD2. Trimming cost V 5 bases and J 1 base; bases outside gene matches: 9. CDR3 size: 17 residues. Germline assignment: CDR1 SGHTA and CDR2 FQGNSA.

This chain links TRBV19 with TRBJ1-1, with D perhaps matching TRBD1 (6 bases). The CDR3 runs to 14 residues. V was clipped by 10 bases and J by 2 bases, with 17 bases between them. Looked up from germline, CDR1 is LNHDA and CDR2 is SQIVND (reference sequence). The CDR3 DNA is TGTGCCACCTCAAAGGGACATTTTAACACTGAAGCTTTCTTT. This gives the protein CATSKGHFNTEAFF.

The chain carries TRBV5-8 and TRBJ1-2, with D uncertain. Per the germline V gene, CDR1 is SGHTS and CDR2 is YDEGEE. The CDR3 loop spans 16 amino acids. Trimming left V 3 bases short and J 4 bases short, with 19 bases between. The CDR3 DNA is TGTGCCAGCAGCTCAGGACGGGCTCGGGTCGGCTATGGCTACACCTTC. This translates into CASSSGRARVGYGYTF.

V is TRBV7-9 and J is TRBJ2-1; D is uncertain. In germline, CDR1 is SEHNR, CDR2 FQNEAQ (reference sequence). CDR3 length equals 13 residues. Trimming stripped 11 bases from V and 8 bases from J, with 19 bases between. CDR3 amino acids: CAAIRARGYEQFF. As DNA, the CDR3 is TGTGCCGCTATTCGTGCCCGTGGGTATGAGCAGTTCTTC.

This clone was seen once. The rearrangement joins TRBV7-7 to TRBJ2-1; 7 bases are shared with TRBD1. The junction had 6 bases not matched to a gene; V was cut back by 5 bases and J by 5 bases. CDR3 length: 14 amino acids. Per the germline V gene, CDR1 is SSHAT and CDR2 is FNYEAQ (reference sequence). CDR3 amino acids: CASSPRQGHNEQFF. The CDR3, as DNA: TGTGCCAGCAGCCCCCGACAGGGACACAATGAGCAGTTCTTC.